This T cell receptor (beta chain) was sequenced for a study of T-cell reconstitution after alpha-beta-depleted transplantation in children. In this sample, this clonotype turned up many times. This sample's TCRbeta library carried unique molecular identifier barcodes. TCRdb recomputed calls from the PCR reads with MiXCR, one row per CDR3 protein. This table holds about 690,000 distinct CDR3 sequences, roughly 15% found once. V was clipped by 1 base and J by 2 bases, with 8 bases between them. CDR1 and CDR2 (germline): SGHTA, FQGNSA. The CDR3 consists of 14 residues. The sequences come from PBMCs from the stem cell graft donor, collected from the stem cell graft. This TCR derives from a human donor who donated a stem cell graft to a child with acute myeloid leukemia. The rearrangement uses TRBV7-2 and TRBJ1-1; D remains unclear. CDR3: CASSLEVVNTEAFF. CDR3 DNA: TGTGCCAGCAGCTTAGAGGTTGTAAACACTGAAGCTTTCTTT.